The source of this T cell receptor beta chain is a study of CD8+ T cells in alopecia areata. Study summary: The graft donors were approximately 6-12-month-old C3H/HeJ mice with spontaneous alopecia, and their skin went to roughly 6-10-week-old female C3H/HeJ mice.

This clone was picked up a small number of times. Its cognate antigen is unknown. The genes and germline here are from mouse. Study-wide results and caveats: More clonal than normal scalp was lesional scalp, particularly alopecia totalis/universalis. Possibly because of HLA-related factors, TCR sharing was less clear across patients than in mice.

RNA extraction and reverse transcription yielded cDNA as sequencing template. Sequenced by immunoSEQ multiplex PCR; TCRdb stores in-frame clones only, minus some. This set yields more than 90,000 clones and no singletons; the top ten hold about 18%. This TCR was recovered from a C3H/HeJ mouse with alopecia areata. For the strain, the MHC haplotype given is H2-k. The sequencing sample was made of lesional skin.

The CDR3 reads CASSDPREDTQYF. The CDR3 bases that were read are TGTGCCAGCAGTGATCCCAGGGAGGAC. This chain joins TRBV13-1 and TRBJ2-5; maybe TRBD1 (5 bases). With the read ending 4 residues before the CDR3 end, the germline J gene is used to fill in that end. The CDR3 is 13 residues long. Looked up from germline, CDR1 is NSHNY and CDR2 is SYGAGN.